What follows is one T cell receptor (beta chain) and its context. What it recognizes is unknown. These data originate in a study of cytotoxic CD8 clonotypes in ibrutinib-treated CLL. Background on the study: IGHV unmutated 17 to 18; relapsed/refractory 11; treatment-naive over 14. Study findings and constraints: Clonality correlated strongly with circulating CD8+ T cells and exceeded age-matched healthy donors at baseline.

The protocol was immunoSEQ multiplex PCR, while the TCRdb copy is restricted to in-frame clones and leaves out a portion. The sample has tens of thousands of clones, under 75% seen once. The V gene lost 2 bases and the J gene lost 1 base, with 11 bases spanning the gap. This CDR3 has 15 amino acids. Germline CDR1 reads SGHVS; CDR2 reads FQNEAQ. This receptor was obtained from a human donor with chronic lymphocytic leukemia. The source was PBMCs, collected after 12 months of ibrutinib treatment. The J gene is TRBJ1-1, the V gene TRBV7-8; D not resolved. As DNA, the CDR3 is TGTGCCAGCAGCTTACCGCCTACAGCGAACACTGAAGCTTTCTTT. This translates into CASSLPPTANTEAFF.